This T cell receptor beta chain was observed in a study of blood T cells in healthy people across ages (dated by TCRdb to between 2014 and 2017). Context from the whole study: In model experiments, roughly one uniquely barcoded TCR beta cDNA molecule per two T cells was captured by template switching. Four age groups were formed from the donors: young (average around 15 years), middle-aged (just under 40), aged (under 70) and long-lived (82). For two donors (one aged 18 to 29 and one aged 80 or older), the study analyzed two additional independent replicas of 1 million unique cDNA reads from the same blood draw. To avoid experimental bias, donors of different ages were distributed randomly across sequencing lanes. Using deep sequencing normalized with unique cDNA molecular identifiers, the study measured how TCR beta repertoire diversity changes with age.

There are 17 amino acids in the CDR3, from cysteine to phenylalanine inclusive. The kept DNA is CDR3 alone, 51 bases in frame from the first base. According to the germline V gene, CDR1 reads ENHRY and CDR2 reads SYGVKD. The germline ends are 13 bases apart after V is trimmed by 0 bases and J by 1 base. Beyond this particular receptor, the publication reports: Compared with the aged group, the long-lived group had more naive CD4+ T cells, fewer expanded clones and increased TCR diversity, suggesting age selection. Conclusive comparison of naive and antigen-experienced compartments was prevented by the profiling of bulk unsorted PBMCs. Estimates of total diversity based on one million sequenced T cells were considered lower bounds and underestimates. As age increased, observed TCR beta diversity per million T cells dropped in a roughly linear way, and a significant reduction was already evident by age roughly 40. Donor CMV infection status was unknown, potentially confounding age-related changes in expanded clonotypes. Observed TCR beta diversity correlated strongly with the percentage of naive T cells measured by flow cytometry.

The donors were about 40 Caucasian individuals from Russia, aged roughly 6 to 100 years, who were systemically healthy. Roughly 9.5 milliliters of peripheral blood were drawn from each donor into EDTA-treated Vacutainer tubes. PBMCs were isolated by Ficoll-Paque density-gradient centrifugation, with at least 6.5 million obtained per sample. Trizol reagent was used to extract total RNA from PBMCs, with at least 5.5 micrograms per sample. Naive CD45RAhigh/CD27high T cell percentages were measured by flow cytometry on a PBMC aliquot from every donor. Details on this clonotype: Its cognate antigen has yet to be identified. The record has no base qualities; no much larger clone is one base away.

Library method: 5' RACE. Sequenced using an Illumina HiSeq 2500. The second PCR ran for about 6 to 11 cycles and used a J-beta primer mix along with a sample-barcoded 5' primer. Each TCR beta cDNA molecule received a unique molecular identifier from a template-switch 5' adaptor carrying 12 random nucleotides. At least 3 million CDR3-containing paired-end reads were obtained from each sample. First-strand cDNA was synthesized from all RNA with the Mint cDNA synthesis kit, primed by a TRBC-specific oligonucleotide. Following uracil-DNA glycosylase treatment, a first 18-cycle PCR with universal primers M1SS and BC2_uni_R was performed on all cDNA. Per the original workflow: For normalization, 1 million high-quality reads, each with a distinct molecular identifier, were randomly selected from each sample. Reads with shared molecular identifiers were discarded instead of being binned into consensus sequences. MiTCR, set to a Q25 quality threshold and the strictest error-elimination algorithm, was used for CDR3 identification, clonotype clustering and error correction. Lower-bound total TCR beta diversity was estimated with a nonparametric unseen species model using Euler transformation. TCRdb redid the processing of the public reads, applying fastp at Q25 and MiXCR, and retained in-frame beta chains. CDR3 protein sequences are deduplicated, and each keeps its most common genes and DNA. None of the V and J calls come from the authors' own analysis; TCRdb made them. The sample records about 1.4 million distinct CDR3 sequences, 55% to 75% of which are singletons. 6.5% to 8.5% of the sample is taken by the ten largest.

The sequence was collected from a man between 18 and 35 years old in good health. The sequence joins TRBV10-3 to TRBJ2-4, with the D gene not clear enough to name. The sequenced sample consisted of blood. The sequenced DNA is TGTGCCATCAGTGAGTCGCAATTAGGTCAGGCCAAAAACATTCAGTACTTC. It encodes CAISESQLGQAKNIQYF.